The 14 T cell receptor beta chains presented below share a single source sample, sequenced in a study of cytomegalovirus exposure and HLA in healthy donors. Sequencing was performed with immunoSEQ multiplex PCR; in TCRdb, only in-frame clones are kept and a portion is missing. The data contain approximately 99,000 clones, around 82% of them singletons. Sequencing was performed on PBMCs. Source of these receptors: a woman aged 18-29 years in good health and CMV-seronegative.

This clone has a single count. V is TRBV7-3 and J is TRBJ2-2; D remains unclear. The CDR3 consists of 13 residues. Trimming shortened V by 6 bases and J by 6 bases, and 11 bases separated the two germline ends. CDR1 is SGHTA, CDR2 FQGTGA, per germline. CDR3 amino acids: CASRLQESGELFF. DNA for the CDR3: TGTGCCAGCAGGCTCCAAGAGTCCGGGGAGCTGTTTTTT.

The rearrangement links TRBV6-1 to TRBJ1-3, with D perhaps matching TRBD1 (6 bases). CDR3 length: 15 residues. Germline loops: CDR1 MNHNS, CDR2 SASEGT. V was cut by 5 bases and J by 2 bases, with 13 bases left in between. CDR3 DNA: TGTGCCAGCAGTACAGGGATTACGACTGGAAACACCATATATTTT. Its translation is CASSTGITTGNTIYF.

This chain joins TRBV7-9 and TRBJ2-4; TRBD2 might be the D (6 bases). CDR1 SEHNR and CDR2 FQNEAQ come from the germline V gene (reference sequence). The CDR3 length is 16 residues. Between the trimmed V and J ends, which lost 2 bases and 0 bases, there was a span of 11 bases. The CDR3 DNA sequence: TGTGCCAGCAGCTTAATCCAGGGACTAGCCAAAAACATTCAGTACTTC. Encoded protein: CASSLIQGLAKNIQYF. The variable domain in full, with the rest retrieved from reference TRBV7-9 and TRBJ2-4, is DTGVSQNPRHKITKRGQNVTFRCDPISEHNRLYWYRQTLGQGPEFLTYFQNEAQLEKSRLLSDRFSAERPKGSFSTLEIQRTEQGDSAMYLCASSLIQGLAKNIQYFGAGTRLSVL.

The V call is TRBV5-4, the J call TRBJ2-7; D might be TRBD2 (5 bases). The CDR3 is 13 residues long. CDR1 is SGHNT, CDR2 YYREEE, per germline (reference sequence). Trimming removed 0 bases from V and 6 bases from J, with 10 bases in between. The CDR3 reads CASSLGAGGEQYF. The CDR3 region has the DNA TGTGCCAGCAGCTTGGGGGCGGGTGGCGAGCAGTACTTC.

The genes are TRBV11-1 and TRBJ1-6; D remains ambiguous. The CDR3 runs to 15 residues. Trimming shortened V by 4 bases and J by 0 bases, and 7 bases separated the two germline ends. Germline values: CDR1 SGHAT, CDR2 FQDESV (reference sequence). CDR3 amino acids: CASSSGSSYNSPLHF. As DNA, the CDR3 is TGTGCCAGCAGCTCGGGGAGCTCCTATAATTCACCCCTCCACTTT.

In regard to this clone: Within the sample, other DNA sequences also encode this same CDR3. This chain uses TRBV19 with TRBJ2-7; 9 bases map to TRBD1. The CDR3 totals 15 residues. J was trimmed by 3 bases and V by 7 bases; bases with no gene match: 10. Germline loops: CDR1 LNHDA, CDR2 SQIVND (reference sequence). The CDR3 sequence: CASTSTPGQGYEQYF. DNA of the CDR3: TGTGCCAGTACTTCAACACCGGGACAGGGCTACGAGCAGTACTTC.

The chain carries TRBV15 and TRBJ2-5; 12 bases align to TRBD2. The V and J ends lost 0 bases and 2 bases, in that order; junction bases with no gene match: 7. The CDR3 is 18 residues long. The germline gives CDR1 LNHNV, CDR2 YYDKDF (reference sequence). The CDR3 nucleotides are TGTGCCACCAGCAGAGAATTACTCGGACTAGCGGGGCAAGAGACCCAGTACTTC. Its translation is CATSRELLGLAGQETQYF.

The V and J genes are TRBV7-9 and TRBJ1-1; D is undetermined. The germline V and J ends were trimmed by 3 bases and 3 bases, with 17 bases remaining between them. The CDR3 covers 16 residues. CDR1 is SEHNR, CDR2 FQNEAQ, per germline (reference sequence). The CDR3 DNA reads TGTGCCAGCAGCTTCCTCGGACGCTCCGGGGACACTGAAGCTTTCTTT. This translates into CASSFLGRSGDTEAFF. The variable domain in full, with the rest retrieved from reference TRBV7-9 and TRBJ1-1, is DTGVSQNPRHKITKRGQNVTFRCDPISEHNRLYWYRQTLGQGPEFLTYFQNEAQLEKSRLLSDRFSAERPKGSFSTLEIQRTEQGDSAMYLCASSFLGRSGDTEAFFGQGTRLTVV.

The rearrangement uses TRBV14 and TRBJ2-5; no firm D call. The CDR3 spans 12 residues. Germline V lookup: CDR1 SGHDN, CDR2 FVKESK. V dropped 1 base and J dropped 9 bases, with 9 bases sitting between them. The CDR3 loop reads CASSQGRRAQYF. As DNA, the CDR3 is TGTGCCAGCAGCCAAGGCCGCCGGGCCCAGTACTTC.

V is TRBV29-1 and J is TRBJ2-1; possibly TRBD2 for D (6 bases). V lost 5 bases, J lost 4 bases, and 12 bases lay in between. Per the germline V gene, CDR1 is SQVTM and CDR2 is ANQGSEA. The CDR3 spans 13 residues. CDR3 DNA: TGCAGCGTTTTTTTAGCGGATTACAATGAGCAGTTCTTC. It specifies CSVFLADYNEQFF.

The CDR3 is CASSMGQNTGELFF. In DNA form, the CDR3 reads TGTGCCAGCAGCATGGGACAGAACACCGGGGAGCTGTTTTTT. This chain connects TRBV5-4 to TRBJ2-2, with D possibly being TRBD1 (6 bases). Trimming cost V 4 bases and J 1 base, with 8 bases left between them. CDR3 length: 14 amino acids. The V gene's germline CDR1 is SGHNT and CDR2 YYREEE (reference sequence). The whole variable domain, remainder taken from reference TRBV5-4 and TRBJ2-2, is ETGVTQSPTHLIKTRGQQVTLRCSSQSGHNTVSWYQQALGQGPQFIFQYYREEENGRGNFPPRFSGLQFPNYSSELNVNALELDDSALYLCASSMGQNTGELFFGEGSRLTVL.

The genes are TRBV5-1 and TRBJ1-1; weak D call: TRBD1 (6 bases). Germline V gene data show CDR1 as SGHRS and CDR2 as YFSETQ. The CDR3 sequence is 14 residues long. Trimming took off 5 bases at V and 3 bases at J, with 14 bases between the two ends. CDR3 region: CASSLQGWDTEAFF. Here the CDR3 DNA reads TGCGCCAGCAGTTTACAGGGTTGGGACACTGAAGCTTTCTTT.

The V gene is TRBV28, the J gene TRBJ2-5; D is uncertain. Germline V gene sequence: CDR1 MDHEN, CDR2 SYDVKM. Trimming removed 10 bases from V and 0 bases from J, with 15 bases in between. The CDR3 is made up of 14 amino acids. CDR3 protein: CATQSSHNQETQYF. CDR3 sequence (DNA): TGTGCCACGCAGTCTTCTCACAACCAAGAGACCCAGTACTTC.

The chain uses TRBV30 and TRBJ1-1, with D perhaps matching TRBD1 (6 bases). Germline lookup yields CDR1 GTSNPN and CDR2 SVGIG (reference sequence). This CDR3 region has 13 residues. Trimming left V 7 bases short and J 6 bases short, with 18 bases between. CDR3: CASTSLDSAEAFF. The CDR3 nucleotides are TGTGCCTCCACATCGCTGGACAGCGCTGAAGCTTTCTTT.